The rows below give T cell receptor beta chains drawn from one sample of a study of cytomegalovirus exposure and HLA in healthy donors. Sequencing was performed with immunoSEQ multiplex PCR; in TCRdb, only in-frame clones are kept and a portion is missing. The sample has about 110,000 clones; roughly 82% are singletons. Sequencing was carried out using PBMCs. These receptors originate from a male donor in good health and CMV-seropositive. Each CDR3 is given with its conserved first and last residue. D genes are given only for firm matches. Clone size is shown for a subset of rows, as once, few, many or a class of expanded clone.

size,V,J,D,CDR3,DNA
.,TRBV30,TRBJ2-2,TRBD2,CAWSQLAENTGELFF,TGTGCCTGGAGTCAACTAGCGGAGAACACCGGGGAGCTGTTTTTT
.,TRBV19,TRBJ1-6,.,CASTPSGDSPLHF,TGTGCCAGTACCCCTTCGGGGGATTCACCCCTCCACTTT
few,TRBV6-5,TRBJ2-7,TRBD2,CASSYGTSGYEQYF,TGTGCCAGCAGTTACGGGACTAGCGGCTACGAGCAGTACTTC
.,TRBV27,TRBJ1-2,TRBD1,CASAGLGGGGYGYTF,TGTGCCAGCGCCGGTCTAGGAGGGGGCGGTTATGGCTACACCTTC
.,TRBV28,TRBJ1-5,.,CASSLDRNQPQHF,TGTGCCAGCAGTTTAGACAGGAATCAGCCCCAGCATTTT
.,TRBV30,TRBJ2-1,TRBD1,CAWSGQGWSQGQFF,TGTGCCTGGAGTGGACAGGGATGGTCGCAGGGGCAGTTCTTC
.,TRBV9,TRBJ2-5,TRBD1,CASSTRQALQGETQYF,TGTGCCAGCAGCACCCGACAGGCCTTACAGGGGGAGACCCAGTACTTC
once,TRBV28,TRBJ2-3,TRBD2,CASSTPVVAGGSSTDTQYF,TGTGCCAGCAGTACCCCCGTGGTAGCGGGGGGGAGTAGCACAGATACGCAGTATTTT
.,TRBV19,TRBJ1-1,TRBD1,CASSIEPGQVNTEAFF,TGTGCCAGTAGTATAGAGCCAGGACAGGTGAACACTGAAGCTTTCTTT
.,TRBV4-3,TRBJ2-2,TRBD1,CASSQDSGQGTPTGELFF,TGCGCCAGCAGCCAAGATTCCGGACAGGGTACCCCTACCGGGGAGCTGTTTTTT
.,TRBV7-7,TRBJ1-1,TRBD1,CASSRDRVSQAFF,TGTGCCAGCAGTAGGGACAGGGTTTCACAAGCTTTCTTT
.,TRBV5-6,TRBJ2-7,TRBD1,CASSLVQGAYEQYF,TGTGCCAGCAGCTTGGTCCAGGGGGCCTACGAGCAGTACTTC
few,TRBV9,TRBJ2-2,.,CASSPPGRGNTGELFF,TGTGCCAGCAGCCCCCCGGGGCGGGGGAACACCGGGGAGCTGTTTTTT
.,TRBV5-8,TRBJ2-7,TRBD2,CASSLGATSGRAGNEQYF,TGTGCCAGCAGCTTGGGCGCGACTAGCGGGAGGGCCGGGAACGAGCAGTACTTC
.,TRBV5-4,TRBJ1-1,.,CASSLAQGLNTEAFF,TGTGCCAGCAGCTTGGCACAGGGATTGAACACTGAAGCTTTCTTT
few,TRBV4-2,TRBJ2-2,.,CASSQDEVNTGELFF,TGTGCCAGCAGCCAAGATGAGGTCAACACCGGGGAGCTGTTTTTT
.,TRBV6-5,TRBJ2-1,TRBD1,CASSYLTGYGANEQFF,TGTGCCAGCAGTTACCTGACAGGGTATGGGGCCAATGAGCAGTTCTTC
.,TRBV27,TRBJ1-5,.,CASSPLPRPIGNQPQHF,TGTGCCAGCAGCCCCCTCCCTAGGCCCATCGGCAATCAGCCCCAGCATTTT
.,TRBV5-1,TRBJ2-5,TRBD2,CASSFPPSGGAEETQYF,TGCGCCAGTAGCTTTCCTCCTAGCGGGGGGGCCGAAGAGACCCAGTACTTC
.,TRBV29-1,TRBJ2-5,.,CSVEGQIAAQYF,TGCAGCGTTGAGGGACAAATCGCGGCCCAGTACTTC
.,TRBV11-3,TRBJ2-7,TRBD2,CASSLVSQATSGPRVYEQYF,TGTGCCAGCAGCTTAGTCTCGCAGGCGACTAGCGGGCCACGTGTCTACGAGCAGTACTTC
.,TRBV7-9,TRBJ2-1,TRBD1,CASSPVFWDRGYEQFF,TGTGCCAGCAGTCCAGTGTTCTGGGACAGGGGCTATGAGCAGTTCTTC
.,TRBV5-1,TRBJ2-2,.,CASSLVQGTGELFF,TGCGCCAGCAGCTTGGTCCAGGGAACCGGGGAGCTGTTTTTT
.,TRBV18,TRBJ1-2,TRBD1,CASSPNRGEIGYTF,TGTGCCAGCTCACCAAACAGGGGCGAAATTGGCTACACCTTC
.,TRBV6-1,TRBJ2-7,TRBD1,CASKLGQVNYEQYF,TGTGCCAGCAAACTGGGACAGGTTAACTACGAGCAGTACTTC
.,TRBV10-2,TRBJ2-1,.,CASSVPGEFYNEQFF,TGCGCCAGCAGTGTCCCGGGGGAGTTCTACAATGAGCAGTTCTTC
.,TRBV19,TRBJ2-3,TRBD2,CASSTGTSGGAIGTDTQYF,TGTGCCAGTAGTACCGGGACTAGCGGGGGGGCCATCGGAACAGATACGCAGTATTTT
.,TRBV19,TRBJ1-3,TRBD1,CASRTGFGNTIYF,TGTGCCAGTAGGACAGGGTTCGGAAACACCATATATTTT
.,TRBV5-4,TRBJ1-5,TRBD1,CASSFGTGGNQPQHF,TGTGCCAGCAGCTTTGGGACAGGGGGCAATCAGCCCCAGCATTTT
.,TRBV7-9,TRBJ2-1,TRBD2,CASSSGTSGRTSYNEQFF,TGTGCCAGCAGCTCCGGGACTAGCGGGAGGACGTCCTACAATGAGCAGTTCTTC
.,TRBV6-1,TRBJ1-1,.,CASSVQGNTEAFF,TGTGCCAGCAGTGTCCAGGGCAACACTGAAGCTTTCTTT
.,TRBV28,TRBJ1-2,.,CASSYQGNGYTF,TGTGCCAGCAGCTATCAGGGGAATGGCTACACCTTC
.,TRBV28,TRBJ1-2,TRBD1,CASSLDRGPGYTF,TGTGCCAGCAGTTTAGACAGGGGGCCGGGCTACACCTTC
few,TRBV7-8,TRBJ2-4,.,CASSRQAKNIQYF,TGTGCCAGCAGCAGACAGGCAAAAAACATTCAGTACTTC
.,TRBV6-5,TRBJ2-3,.,CASSYRGTSTDTQYF,TGTGCCAGCAGTTATCGAGGGACTAGCACAGATACGCAGTATTTT
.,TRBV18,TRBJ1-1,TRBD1,CASSLGQGENTEAFF,TGTGCCAGCTCACTGGGACAGGGAGAGAACACTGAAGCTTTCTTT
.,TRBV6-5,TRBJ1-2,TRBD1,CASKRTGTGYTF,TGTGCCAGCAAAAGGACAGGGACTGGCTACACCTTC
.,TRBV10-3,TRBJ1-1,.,CAISESGGMNTEAFF,TGTGCCATCAGTGAGTCGGGGGGGATGAACACTGAAGCTTTCTTT
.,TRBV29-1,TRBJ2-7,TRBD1,CSVEDVLRQGSREQYF,TGCAGCGTTGAGGACGTGTTGAGACAGGGTTCAAGAGAGCAGTACTTC
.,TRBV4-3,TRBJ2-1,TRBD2,CASSQMARGDNEQFF,TGCGCCAGCAGCCAAATGGCCCGGGGGGACAATGAGCAGTTCTTC
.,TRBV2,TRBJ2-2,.,CASSVGGANTGELFF,TGTGCCAGCAGTGTAGGGGGGGCGAACACCGGGGAGCTGTTTTTT
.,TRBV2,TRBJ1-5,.,CASSITDSKVGQPQHF,TGTGCCAGCAGTATCACGGACTCGAAGGTAGGACAGCCCCAGCATTTT
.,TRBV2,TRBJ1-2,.,CASSVDYGYPF,TGTGCCAGCAGTGTGGACTATGGCTACCCCTTC
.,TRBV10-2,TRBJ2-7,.,CASRDSYEQYF,TGCGCCAGCAGGGACAGCTACGAGCAGTACTTC
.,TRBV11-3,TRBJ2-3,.,CASSTGQFSTDTQYF,TGTGCCAGCAGCACCGGACAGTTTAGCACAGATACGCAGTATTTT
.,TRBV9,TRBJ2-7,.,CASSAGLAREQYF,TGTGCCAGCAGCGCCGGGCTAGCTCGGGAGCAGTACTTC
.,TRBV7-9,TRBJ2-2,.,CAAIRGNTGELFF,TGTGCCGCCATAAGGGGGAACACCGGGGAGCTGTTTTTT
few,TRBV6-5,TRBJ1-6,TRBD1,CASSPGTGSGSPLHF,TGTGCCAGCAGTCCCGGGACAGGGAGCGGCTCACCCCTCCACTTT
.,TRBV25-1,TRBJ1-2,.,CASTLGGDGYTF,TGTGCCAGCACCCTGGGGGGAGATGGCTACACCTTC
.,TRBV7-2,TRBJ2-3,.,CASTRSPSADTQYF,TGTGCCAGCACCAGGTCACCTTCGGCAGATACGCAGTATTTT
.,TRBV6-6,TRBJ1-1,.,CASSPPTGGGDTEAFF,TGTGCCAGCAGTCCCCCTACGGGAGGGGGGGACACTGAAGCTTTCTTT
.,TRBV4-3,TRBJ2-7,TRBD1,CASSHRDRGDEQYF,TGCGCCAGCAGCCACCGGGACAGGGGGGACGAGCAGTACTTC